This is a list of T cell receptor beta chains from one sample in a study of regulatory T cells in long-lasting Graves disease. TCRdb re-derived calls from the multiplex PCR reads in MiXCR, one entry per CDR3 protein. The repertoire has 400,000 to 500,000 distinct CDR3 sequences, 15% of them found once; the top ten carry over 15%. A further study also used this sample, focusing on T cells in Graves' hyperthyroidism and ophthalmopathy.

The sample in question was peripheral blood mononuclear cells (PBMCs), obtained at new diagnosis, from a patient treated with antithyroid drugs. These receptors came from a woman aged 25 to 39 with Graves disease. CDR3s leave out the opening cysteine and the closing phenylalanine or tryptophan. The size entry is marked missing in some rows and otherwise reads once, few, many or a size class.

clone_size v_call cdr3_aa
many TRBV27 ASSPLNQPQH
few TRBV10-2 ASSGPNEQF
many TRBV5-8 ASSLAGMGYT
- TRBV5-1 ASSSGLAGPNNEQF
many TRBV12-3/TRBV12-4 ASTEVGNEQF
many TRBV12-3/TRBV12-4 ASSRDRGLETQY
- TRBV24-1 ATSDYGGPGQPQH
- TRBV4-1 ASSPQGEVLVYEQY
many TRBV27 ATALGLGYGYT
few TRBV2 ATKRRQGQETQY
- TRBV27 ASRRGRSYNEQF
many TRBV20-1 SPTSGTLNEQF
- TRBV7-9 ASSFRDRSPEAF
many TRBV28 ASSSFSGTGVNQPQH
- TRBV7-8 ASSSGTSGRFRETQY
few TRBV13 ASSLGPGASYEQY
many TRBV18 ASSQGGPEAF
many TRBV20-1 SASSPIEQY
many TRBV29-1 SVDWQATDTQY
- TRBV6-4 ASSEVSGRHSSTDTQY
many TRBV2 ASKIEGQGETQY
many TRBV7-2 ASSHKRDTEAF
many TRBV3-1 ASSRGSGQY
many TRBV20-1 SAITGQGYEQY
many TRBV28 ASSSWDRLVREQY
few TRBV20-1 SARKDLSAGYT
- TRBV27 ASGDRGSAGELF
few TRBV7-9 ASALGAEPRYT
few TRBV6-1 ASSEAYSNSPLH
- TRBV2 ATLTGGSYNEQF
- TRBV20-1 SARSLHNIQY
few TRBV10-3 AICESLGTALDTQY
many TRBV20-1 SASLQGVYEQY
few TRBV5-1 AGSPAGQVGYEQY
many TRBV9 ASSPSTGPPTYEQY
many TRBV2 ASSEGLAGGNEQF
- TRBV10-3 AIGTSGRAGNEQF
- TRBV19 ASSRTSGSEGTGELF
many TRBV20-1 SASWLASETQY
many TRBV30 AWSFVNEQF
- TRBV29-1 SVGQGAGGTQY